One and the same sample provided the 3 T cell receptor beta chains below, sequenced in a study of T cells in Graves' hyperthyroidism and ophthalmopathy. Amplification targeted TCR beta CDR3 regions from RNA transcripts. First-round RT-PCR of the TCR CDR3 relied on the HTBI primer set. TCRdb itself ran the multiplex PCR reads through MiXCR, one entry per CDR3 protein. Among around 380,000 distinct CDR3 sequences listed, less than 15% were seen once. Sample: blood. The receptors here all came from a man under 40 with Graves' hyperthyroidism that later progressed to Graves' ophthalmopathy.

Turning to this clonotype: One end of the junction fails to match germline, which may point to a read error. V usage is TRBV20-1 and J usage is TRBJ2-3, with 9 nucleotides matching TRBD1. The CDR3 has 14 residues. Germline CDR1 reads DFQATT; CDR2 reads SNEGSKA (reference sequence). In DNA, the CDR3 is TGCAGTGCCCCGTCGGGACAGGGCACAGATAGGCAGTATTTT. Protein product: CSAPSGQGTDRQYF.

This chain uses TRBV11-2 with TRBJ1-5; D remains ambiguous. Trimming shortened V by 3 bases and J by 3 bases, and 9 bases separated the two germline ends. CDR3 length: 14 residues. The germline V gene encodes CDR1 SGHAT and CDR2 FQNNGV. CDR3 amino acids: CASSLSWNNQPQHF. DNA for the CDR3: TGTGCCAGCAGCTTGAGCTGGAACAATCAGCCCCAGCATTTT.

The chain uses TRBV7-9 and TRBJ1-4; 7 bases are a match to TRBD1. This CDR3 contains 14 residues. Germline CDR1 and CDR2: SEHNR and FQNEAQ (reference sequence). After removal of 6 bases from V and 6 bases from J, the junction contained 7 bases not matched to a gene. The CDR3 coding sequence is TGTGCCAGCAGTCAACAGGGGAGGGATGAAAAACTGTTTTTT. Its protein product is CASSQQGRDEKLFF.